This TCR beta chain comes out of a study of CD8 T cells in ankylosing spondylitis. This CDR3 is 14 amino acids long. Trimming pared 3 bases from V and 1 base from J, leaving 6 bases between. TCRdb re-derived calls from the 5' RACE reads in MiXCR, one entry per CDR3 protein. The profile shows approximately 88,000 distinct CDR3 sequences, roughly 8.8% of them singletons. There are many counts of this clonotype. What was sequenced was blood, either unsorted or a sorted T cell fraction (not recorded which). The TCR was taken from a male donor with ankylosing spondylitis or in good health (not recorded which). The chain recombines TRBV12-3 or TRBV12-4 with TRBJ2-2; maybe TRBD2 (5 bases). CDR3: CASSLGVNTGELFF. For the CDR3, the DNA is TGTGCCAGCAGTTTGGGAGTGAACACCGGGGAGCTGTTTTTT.